What follows are 4 T cell receptor beta chains derived from one specimen sequenced in a study of OX40 agonist ivuxolimab in advanced cancers. Only in-frame clones appear in the TCRdb table, and some are missing; sequencing was by immunoSEQ multiplex PCR. The data hold roughly 70,000 clones, with 85% to 90% observed a single time. The specimen was CD4+ or CD8+ T cells sorted from blood, collected in a trial of the OX40 agonist ivuxolimab. The receptor set was obtained from an adult with an advanced solid tumor such as melanoma, head and neck, liver or kidney cancer.

The V gene is TRBV5-4, the J gene TRBJ2-1; D gene unclear. The V gene lost 0 bases and the J gene lost 8 bases, with 6 bases spanning the gap. Germline values: CDR1 SGHNT, CDR2 YYREEE (reference sequence). The CDR3 runs 12 residues. CDR3 region: CASSLDGHEQFF. In DNA form, the CDR3 reads TGTGCCAGCAGCTTGGACGGGCATGAGCAGTTCTTC.

This clone came up once. For the CDR3, the DNA is TGCAGCGTTAAAGGGACTGGTGGCAATCAGCCCCAGCATTTT. This sequence encodes CSVKGTGGNQPQHF. The rearrangement joins TRBV29-1 to TRBJ1-5; TRBD1 might be the D (5 bases). This CDR3 has 14 amino acids. V was cut by 5 bases and J by 2 bases, with 13 bases left in between. Germline V gene data show CDR1 as SQVTM and CDR2 as ANQGSEA.

This chain connects TRBV5-1 to TRBJ1-6; D is possibly TRBD1 (5 bases). V was shortened by 0 bases and J by 6 bases, with 10 bases between the two germline ends. The CDR3 is made up of 15 amino acids. The germline V gene encodes CDR1 SGHRS and CDR2 YFSETQ. CDR3 in amino acids: CASSLETDTNSPLHF. As DNA, the CDR3 is TGCGCCAGCAGCTTGGAGACAGATACTAATTCACCCCTCCACTTT. Complete variable domain (other parts from reference TRBV5-1 and TRBJ1-6): KAGVTQTPRYLIKTRGQQVTLSCSPISGHRSVSWYQQTPGQGLQFLFEYFSETQRNKGNFPGRFSGRQFSNSRSEMNVSTLELGDSALYLCASSLETDTNSPLHFGNGTRLTVT.

This chain uses TRBV5-1 with TRBJ1-2; D remains unclear. Germline CDR1 is SGHRS and CDR2 is YFSETQ. CDR3 length equals 14 residues. The V and J ends lost 0 bases and 6 bases respectively, with 12 bases between them. The CDR3 loop reads CASSLVTGIDGYTF. CDR3 sequence (DNA): TGCGCCAGCAGCTTGGTAACGGGGATTGATGGCTACACCTTC.